This record covers a single TCR beta chain. V trimming: 6 bases; J trimming: 0 bases; junction bases outside the gene matches: 2. Germline V CDR1 and CDR2: ENHRY, SYGVKD. The CDR3 consists of 14 residues. This sample is drawn from a study of blood T cell repertoires in COVID-19. Study context: Samples of COVID-19 (acute and convalescent) were obtained from the United States, Italy and Spain. From T cells, B-cell-depleted T cells, or PBMCs came the material, which was cDNA or gDNA.

Original data processing: How many nucleated cells were present was estimated from reference gene primer amplification. TCRdb's table, derived via immunoSEQ multiplex PCR, lists solely in-frame clones and lacks some. Clonal size and the V and J genes are those of that table, whereas D and trimming came from the DNA. The table shows about 210,000 clones, with roughly 78% occurring only once. The chain combines TRBV10-3 with TRBJ1-1, with 9 nucleotides matching TRBD1. The sequence was obtained from a woman aged 40 to 55 with acute or convalescent COVID-19. Sequencing was performed on peripheral blood. Here the CDR3 reads CAIRRTGVNTEAFF. CDR3 nucleotide sequence: TGTGCCATCAGGCGGACAGGGGTGAACACTGAAGCTTTCTTT.